This TCR beta chain was observed in a study of blood T cells in healthy people across ages. Using a J-beta primer mix together with a sample-barcoded 5' primer, a second PCR was run for roughly 7 to 12 cycles. TCRdb re-analysed the 5' RACE reads in MiXCR, keeping a single row per CDR3 protein. This table holds over 950,000 distinct CDR3 sequences, roughly 50% found once. Study conclusions and caveats: Naive and antigen-experienced cells could not be conclusively compared, given unsorted PBMCs. Older individuals had lower TCR beta diversity per million T cells (the decline was roughly linear). Diversity figures based on one million T cells were deemed too low.

A minimum of 6 micrograms of total RNA was extracted per sample. The junction had 4 bases not matched to a gene; V was cut back by 5 bases and J by 6 bases. The germline CDR1 and CDR2 sequences are MNHEY and SVGAGI. This CDR3 is 13 amino acids long. On this clonotype: What it binds is unknown.

Sequenced material: blood. The chain uses TRBV6-5 and TRBJ1-2, with 9 nucleotides matching TRBD1. The sequence was obtained from a woman between 55 and 75 years old in good health. CDR3 loop: CASSRDRADGYTF. The CDR3 DNA reads as TGTGCCAGCAGTAGGGACAGGGCGGATGGCTACACCTTC.